The source of this TCR beta chain is a study of T cell changes during pregnancy in multiple sclerosis. Produced via immunoSEQ multiplex PCR; TCRdb's table is partial and in-frame only. The data contain around 50,000 clones, 92% of them singletons. Germline V CDR1 and CDR2: SGHTA, FQGNSA. The CDR3 consists of 14 residues. Trimming removed 5 bases from V and 6 bases from J; junction bases left unmatched: 9. The chain combines TRBV7-2 with TRBJ2-7; the match to TRBD2 covers 8 bases. The specimen was CD4+ T cells from peripheral blood mononuclear cells, collected after pregnancy. The TCR originated in a female donor with multiple sclerosis, enrolled in a pregnancy study. CDR3 protein: CASSPERGISEQYF. The CDR3 bases are TGTGCCAGCAGCCCAGAGCGGGGGATAAGCGAGCAGTACTTC.